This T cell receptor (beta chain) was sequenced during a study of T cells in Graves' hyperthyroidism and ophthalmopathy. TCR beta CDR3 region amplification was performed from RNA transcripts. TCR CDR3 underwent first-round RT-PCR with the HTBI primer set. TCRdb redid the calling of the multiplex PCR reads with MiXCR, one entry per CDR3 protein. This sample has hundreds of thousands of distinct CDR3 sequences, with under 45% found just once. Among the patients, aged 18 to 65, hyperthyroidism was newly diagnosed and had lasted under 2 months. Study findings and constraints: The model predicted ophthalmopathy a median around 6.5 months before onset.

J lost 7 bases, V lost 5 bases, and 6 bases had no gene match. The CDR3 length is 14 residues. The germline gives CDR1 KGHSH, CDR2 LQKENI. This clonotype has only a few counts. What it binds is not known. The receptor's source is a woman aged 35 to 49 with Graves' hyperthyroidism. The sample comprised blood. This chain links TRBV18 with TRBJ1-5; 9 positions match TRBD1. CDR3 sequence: CASSTGQGIQPQHF. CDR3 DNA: TGTGCCAGCTCAACCGGACAGGGGATCCAGCCCCAGCATTTT. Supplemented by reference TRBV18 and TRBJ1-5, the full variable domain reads NAGVMQNPRHLVRRRGQEARLRCSPMKGHSHVYWYRQLPEEGLKFMVYLQKENIIDESGMPKERFSAEFPKEGPSILRIQQVVRGDSAAYFCASSTGQGIQPQHFGDGTRLSIL.